This paragraph reports one T cell receptor beta chain. This clonotype was detected a few times. Its antigen remains unidentified. Within one base of it there is no much larger clone, and no base qualities were kept. The data originate from a study of post-analysis software for immune sequencing data (dated by TCRdb to the mid-2010s). Context from the whole study: Disease courses on record covered relapsing-remitting, secondary progressive and progressive-relapsing multiple sclerosis, though some patients had no subtype annotation. Patient repertoires were compared against roughly 11 previously published healthy control repertoires from donors aged roughly 6 to 28 years. A subset of samples was prepared in parallel using single-end sample barcoding, then pooled and co-amplified after Illumina adapter ligation.

The full study reports these points: Normalized Chao1 diversity was significantly lower in multiple sclerosis patients than controls, suggesting substantial peripheral T-cell clonal expansion. Direct clustering with F measure showed strong co-clustering of samples prepared in the same batch, prompting a batch-effect correction. The multiple sclerosis patient group was slightly younger than the control group. Roughly 5 TRBV segments, including TRBV5-6, TRBV5-1 and TRBV20-1, were significantly more frequent in patients than controls.

To demonstrate the VDJtools post-analysis software, the study profiled TCR beta repertoires from the peripheral blood of around 13 young patients with multiple sclerosis. Multiple sclerosis patients were children and adolescents aged roughly 6 to 16 years. Preparation of the library involved PCR. Sequencing was performed on an Illumina HiSeq 2500. Unique molecular identifiers were incorporated into TCR beta cDNA libraries to reduce PCR and sequencing biases. Roughly 0.5 million cDNA molecules were obtained per 1 to 10 million input T cells, so each molecule approximated one T cell. The same protocol used for the earlier healthy control dataset was applied to prepare and sequence the patient libraries. Within a given batch, samples were prepared together, multiplexed and sequenced on the same HiSeq lane. The published analysis was carried out like this. MIGEC was used to process the raw barcoded reads, and molecular identifier groups with only a single read were discarded before consensus assembly and CDR3 extraction. Clonotype tables were post-analysed with VDJtools, and diversity was normalized by down-sampling all datasets to the smallest sample size. In repertoire overlap clustering, CDR3 amino acid sequences, but not nucleotide sequences, were matched to correct batch-related cross-sample contamination. Using fastp trimming at Q25 and MiXCR clonotype assembly, TCRdb reanalyzed the public sequencing data and kept in-frame beta chains. Records with the same CDR3 protein are collapsed into one entry carrying the most frequent genes and DNA. The V and J calls and clone size are TCRdb's, not the authors'. For this sample there are about 540,000 distinct CDR3 sequences; approximately 34% appear just once. The ten top clones hold approximately 6% of the sample.

Looking up the germline V gene (reference sequence) yields CDR1 DFQATT and CDR2 SNEGSKA. The CDR3 starts with the cysteine, ends with the phenylalanine, and has 14 residues. The kept DNA is CDR3 alone, 42 bases in frame from the first base. V sheds 4 bases and J sheds 1 base, leaving 14 bases between their ends. This TCR derives from a girl between 2 and 17 years old with multiple sclerosis. The V gene is TRBV20-1 and the J gene is TRBJ2-7; TRBD2 could be the D gene, as 7 bases match. The sample consisted of blood. The nucleotides read TGCAGTGCTACGAGGGGGGGGGCGTCCTACGAGCAGTACTTC. Translated, it gives CSATRGGASYEQYF.